The clone carrying this T cell receptor (beta chain) was detected only a few times. The germline gives CDR1 LGHNT, CDR2 FRNRAP. This CDR3 is built from 12 residues. V lost 4 bases to trimming and J lost 9 bases, with 13 bases between them. These data belong to a study of blood T cell repertoires in COVID-19. Study at large: Researchers got acute and convalescent COVID-19 samples from the United States, Italy and Spain. In each case, the material was cDNA or gDNA derived from T cells, B-cell-depleted T cells, or PBMCs.

In the original workflow: Reference gene primer amplification gave estimated nucleated cell counts. Clones were read by immunoSEQ multiplex PCR, and TCRdb kept only the in-frame ones, dropping some. For V, J and clone size, that table is used; D and trimming come from the DNA. The data contain under 350,000 clones, approximately 90% of them singletons. The clonotype originates from a man aged 40-49 years with acute or convalescent COVID-19. Material: peripheral blood. This chain links TRBV12-5 with TRBJ2-7; TRBD2 might be the D (5 bases). For the CDR3, the DNA is TGTGCTAGTGGTTCCGGGGTCTTGGGGCAGTACTTC. Amino acids: CASGSGVLGQYF.